What follows describes a single T cell receptor (beta chain). The Seattle site enrolled patients during active infection and followed them longitudinally. Per the germline V gene, CDR1 is SGHRS and CDR2 is YFSETQ. The J segment lost 6 bases and the V segment lost 2 bases, leaving 5 bases of the junction unmatched. This CDR3 has 15 residues. In the original processing: The authors estimated nucleated cell counts from reference gene primer amplification. Data came from immunoSEQ multiplex PCR; TCRdb stores just in-frame clones and leaves some out. The DNA was the basis for D and trimming; V, J and clone size are from that table. The table has approximately 250,000 clones, about 82% seen once. These data come from a study of blood T cell repertoires in COVID-19. Looking at the study overall: From the United States, Italy and Spain came samples of acute and convalescent COVID-19. From T cells, B-cell-depleted T cells, or PBMCs came the material, which was cDNA or gDNA.

Sequencing was performed on peripheral blood. This receptor was obtained from a man aged 45 to 65 with COVID-19, enrolled during active disease. The rearrangement joins TRBV5-1 to TRBJ2-1, with 10 bases fitting TRBD2. CDR3 region: CASSFLASGGNEQFF. The CDR3, as DNA: TGCGCCAGCAGCTTTTTGGCTAGCGGGGGCAATGAGCAGTTCTTC.